The 22 T cell receptor beta chains below all came from one sample that was sequenced in a study of CD8 T cells in ankylosing spondylitis (dated by TCRdb to 2016 to 2017). Libraries were built with 5' RACE. TCRdb lists the instrument as Illumina HiSeq 2500. TCRdb reanalyzed the raw reads on its own, using fastp at Q25 for trimming and MiXCR for clone calling, and kept in-frame beta chains. Rows with a matching CDR3 protein are joined into one entry that keeps the most common DNA and genes. This sample has under 250,000 distinct CDR3 sequences in its table, and under 35% of those were observed once. Approximately 4.6% of the sample is taken by the ten largest. The sequencing input was blood, either unsorted or a sorted T cell fraction (not recorded which). The origin of the receptors is a male donor with ankylosing spondylitis or in good health (not recorded which).

This clonotype has more than one count but fewer than ten. The chain is built from TRBV7-9 and TRBJ2-5, with D perhaps matching TRBD1 or TRBD2 (5 bases each). The V gene lost 1 base and the J gene lost 4 bases, with 13 bases spanning the gap. This CDR3 region has 15 residues. In germline, CDR1 is SEHNR, CDR2 FQNEAQ (reference sequence). The CDR3 protein is CASSLVPGRGETQYF. The CDR3, as DNA: TGTGCCAGCAGCTTAGTTCCGGGGCGAGGAGAGACCCAGTACTTC.

The rearrangement links TRBV3-1 to TRBJ1-1, with no clear D. The germline CDR1 and CDR2 sequences are LGHDT and YNNKEL (reference sequence). V was shortened by 3 bases and J by 3 bases, with 8 bases between the two germline ends. The CDR3 length is 13 residues. CDR3 coding DNA: TGTGCCAGCAGCCACGATCCGGACACTGAAGCTTTCTTT. Its translation is CASSHDPDTEAFF.

This clonotype was seen a handful of times. This chain uses TRBV28 with TRBJ2-7; possibly TRBD1 for D (6 bases). The CDR3 has 15 amino acids. In germline, CDR1 is MDHEN, CDR2 SYDVKM. Trimming removed 3 bases from V and 4 bases from J, with 16 bases in between. In DNA, the CDR3 is TGTGCCAGCAGTTTTCGGGACACCAAAGGATACGAGCAGTACTTC. Amino acid sequence: CASSFRDTKGYEQYF.

This clonotype has just a few counts. The J gene is TRBJ1-2, the V gene TRBV11-2; possibly TRBD1 for D (5 bases). V lost 0 bases, J lost 5 bases, and 13 bases lay in between. This CDR3 comprises 15 residues. The V gene's germline CDR1 is SGHAT and CDR2 FQNNGV. The CDR3 sequence is CASSLERGAWYGYTF. Written as DNA, the CDR3 is TGTGCCAGCAGCTTAGAGAGAGGGGCTTGGTATGGCTACACCTTC.

In its sample, this clonotype was seen a few times. The chain links TRBV20-1 to TRBJ1-6, with no clear D. Trimming took 6 bases from V and 13 from J, leaving 7 bases between them. The CDR3 spans 9 residues. Looked up from germline, CDR1 is DFQATT and CDR2 is SNEGSKA (reference sequence). DNA for the CDR3: TGCAGTGCCAGTCCGCCCCTCCACTTT. It is translated as CSASPPLHF.

The chain carries TRBV5-1 and TRBJ2-7, with D tentatively TRBD1 (6 bases). Germline assignment: CDR1 SGHRS and CDR2 YFSETQ. V was cut by 0 bases and J by 0 bases, with 10 bases left in between. The CDR3 loop spans 15 amino acids. The CDR3 sequence: CASSLGWTASYEQYF. DNA of the CDR3: TGCGCCAGCAGCTTGGGTTGGACAGCCTCCTACGAGCAGTACTTC.

This chain links TRBV27 with TRBJ2-3; D ambiguous. Germline V CDR1 and CDR2: MNHEY, SMNVEV (reference sequence). Between the trimmed V and J ends, which lost 5 bases and 4 bases, there was a span of 19 bases. This CDR3 has 16 amino acids. CDR3 nucleotide sequence: TGTGCCAGCAGTACCGAGCAAAACCCCCGTCCAGATACGCAGTATTTT. Translated, it gives CASSTEQNPRPDTQYF.

The gene calls are TRBV12-3 or TRBV12-4 and TRBJ2-1; 11 bases are a match to TRBD2. The CDR3 runs 16 residues. Germline trimming cut 6 bases from V and 2 bases from J; bases unmatched to any gene: 6. The CDR3 is CASSPLAGGAYNEQFF. The CDR3 DNA is TGTGCCAGCAGCCCCCTAGCGGGGGGAGCCTACAATGAGCAGTTCTTC.

The chain links TRBV6-5 to TRBJ2-7, with D unresolved. The CDR3 has 11 residues. Between the trimmed V and J ends, which lost 4 bases and 7 bases, there was a span of 8 bases. Germline CDR1 is MNHEY and CDR2 is SVGAGI. CDR3 region: CASSFPGEQYF. The CDR3 coding sequence is TGTGCCAGCAGTTTTCCTGGGGAGCAGTACTTC.

There are a few counts of this clonotype. The V and J genes are TRBV7-9 and TRBJ2-7; D gene unclear. CDR3 length: 14 residues. Germline V CDR1 and CDR2: SEHNR, FQNEAQ (reference sequence). V lost 5 bases to trimming and J lost 7 bases, with 18 bases between them. The CDR3 region is CASSPRHGPEEQYF. The DNA for the CDR3 is TGTGCCAGCAGCCCTCGACATGGGCCGGAGGAGCAGTACTTC.

This clonotype occurred a few times. CDR3: CASETGGSYEQYF. The CDR3 DNA follows: TGTGCCAGCGAAACAGGGGGGTCCTACGAGCAGTACTTC. V is TRBV7-9 and J is TRBJ2-7, with 8 bases that match TRBD1. Unmatched junction bases numbered 4, after V lost 8 bases and J lost 1 base. This CDR3 spans 13 amino acids. Germline CDR1 and CDR2: SEHNR and FQNEAQ (reference sequence).

This clonotype has a handful of counts. The chain employs TRBV18 and TRBJ2-7; D is tentatively TRBD1 or TRBD2 (7 bases each). CDR3 length: 14 amino acids. Trimming took 6 bases from V and 3 from J, leaving 15 bases between them. Germline-derived CDR1 and CDR2 are KGHSH and LQKENI. Here the CDR3 DNA reads TGTGCCAGCTCCCTGACAGGGACTAACTACGAGCAGTACTTC. Protein sequence: CASSLTGTNYEQYF.

This clonotype was seen a handful of times. This sequence joins TRBV7-9 and TRBJ2-1, with TRBD2 matching over 7 bases. The germline V gene has CDR1 SEHNR and CDR2 FQNEAQ (reference sequence). Germline trimming cut 11 bases from V and 10 bases from J; bases unmatched to any gene: 8. CDR3 length: 11 amino acids. Here the CDR3 reads CASGSGGEQFF. The CDR3 nucleotides are TGTGCCTCCGGCTCCGGGGGGGAGCAGTTCTTC.

There are a few counts of this clonotype. The chain uses TRBV7-8 and TRBJ2-7; no firm D call. Germline lookup yields CDR1 SGHVS and CDR2 FQNEAQ. V lost 1 base and J lost 8, with 9 bases in between. The CDR3 extends over 12 amino acids. The DNA for the CDR3 is TGTGCCAGCAGCTTAGTTGAGCCCCAGCAGTACTTC. Its translation: CASSLVEPQQYF.

V and J are TRBV6-1 and TRBJ1-2, with TRBD1 as a possible D gene (6 bases). This CDR3 has 14 amino acids. Per germline, CDR1 MNHNS and CDR2 SASEGT. Deletions cut 6 bases from V and 2 bases from J, with 13 bases between. CDR3 DNA: TGTGCCAGCAGCCAGGGACACCGCAACTATGGCTACACCTTC. It encodes CASSQGHRNYGYTF.

This clonotype appeared a few times. J is TRBJ2-1 and V is TRBV5-1, with D maybe TRBD2 (5 bases). Germline V gives CDR1 SGHRS, CDR2 YFSETQ. The CDR3 loop spans 14 amino acids. V was pared by 0 bases and J by 6 bases, with 10 bases between. CDR3 in DNA: TGCGCCAGCAGCTTGGCCTCTGGGAGCAATGAGCAGTTCTTC. Its protein product is CASSLASGSNEQFF. Variable domain in full (rest from reference TRBV5-1 and TRBJ2-1): KAGVTQTPRYLIKTRGQQVTLSCSPISGHRSVSWYQQTPGQGLQFLFEYFSETQRNKGNFPGRFSGRQFSNSRSEMNVSTLELGDSALYLCASSLASGSNEQFFGPGTRLTVL.

V usage is TRBV12-3 or TRBV12-4 and J usage is TRBJ2-3, with no clear D. V lost 6 bases, J lost 8 bases, and 15 bases lay in between. The CDR3 contains 13 residues. The DNA of the CDR3 is TGTGCCAGCAGAGAAGACCTGTATGGTACGCAGTATTTT. This codes for CASREDLYGTQYF.

J is TRBJ2-6 and V is TRBV20-1; a weak D match, TRBD2 (5 bases). The CDR3 is 15 residues long. The ends were cut back, 6 bases at V and 0 bases at J, with 12 bases in the middle. CDR1 is DFQATT, CDR2 SNEGSKA, per germline (reference sequence). For the CDR3, the DNA is TGCAGTGCCCCGGACTTGTCCTCTGGGGCCAACGTCCTGACTTTC. Amino acid sequence: CSAPDLSSGANVLTF.

Only a few counts were recorded for this clonotype. The chain carries TRBV20-1 and TRBJ2-1, with D unresolved. Germline CDR1 is DFQATT and CDR2 is SNEGSKA (reference sequence). This CDR3 is 14 amino acids long. The V end lost 0 bases, the J end lost 4 bases, and 10 bases lay between the germline ends. CDR3 loop: CSARDLAVYNEQFF. CDR3 bases: TGCAGTGCTAGAGATCTGGCAGTTTACAATGAGCAGTTCTTC.

The chain is built from TRBV20-1 and TRBJ2-3; tentative D call: TRBD1 (5 bases). Trimming took 1 base from V and 0 from J, leaving 17 bases between them. This CDR3 has 17 amino acids. The V gene's germline CDR1 is DFQATT and CDR2 SNEGSKA (reference sequence). The chain's CDR3 is CSARGGDRHPSTDTQYF. Written as DNA, the CDR3 is TGCAGTGCTAGAGGGGGCGACCGACATCCTAGCACAGATACGCAGTATTTT.

This clonotype was observed a few times. The chain combines TRBV29-1 with TRBJ2-6, with D possibly matching TRBD1 (6 bases). Trimming pared 5 bases from V and 1 base from J, leaving 15 bases between. CDR1 and CDR2 (germline): SQVTM, ANQGSEA. This CDR3 is 16 amino acids long. The CDR3 region is CSVHVVGGSGANVLTF. In DNA form, the CDR3 reads TGCAGCGTTCACGTTGTAGGGGGATCTGGGGCCAACGTCCTGACTTTC.

This clonotype has a count of ten or more. V and J are TRBV20-1 and TRBJ2-7; either TRBD1 or TRBD2 may supply D (5 bases each). Germline lookup yields CDR1 DFQATT and CDR2 SNEGSKA (reference sequence). The CDR3 totals 14 residues. V was pared by 6 bases and J by 5 bases, with 20 bases between. This CDR3 is CSADRDGALHEQYF. The CDR3 coding sequence is TGCAGTGCCGACCGGGACGGGGCGCTTCACGAGCAGTACTTC.